The clone carrying this T cell receptor beta chain showed up many times. The antigen is not known. The data originate from a study of regulatory T cells in long-lasting Graves disease. Study findings and constraints: Fewer public clonotypes were shared by new patients (roughly 970) than by persistent patients (about 2,500). Among samples with persistent disease, TRBV28, TRBJ1-2 and TRBJ2-5 were favored. Rather than thyroid tissue, only peripheral blood underwent study.

The time point here: newly diagnosed GD, antithyroid drugs for less than 3 months. PBMC RNA was the source of the TCR library. Both iRepertoire HTBI primers and Arm-PCR of CDR3 regions were used to build the TCR beta libraries. TCRdb reanalysed the multiplex PCR reads using MiXCR and keeps one entry per CDR3 protein. Of 350,000 to 550,000 distinct CDR3 sequences listed, 12% to 15% are singletons. J gave up 6 bases and V 7 bases, and 11 bases lay outside the gene matches. The CDR3 loop spans 14 amino acids. Germline loops: CDR1 GTSNPN, CDR2 SVGIG (reference sequence). These data also featured in a second study, about T cells in Graves' hyperthyroidism and ophthalmopathy. That report notes: The study based diagnoses on clinical symptoms, serum thyroxine and TRAb, thyroid ultrasound and orbital computed tomography.

The J gene is TRBJ2-7, the V gene TRBV30; 11 bases fit TRBD1. The TCR sequence derives from a woman aged 50 to 65 with Graves disease. This sample comprised peripheral blood mononuclear cells (PBMCs), obtained at new diagnosis, from a patient treated with antithyroid drugs. The CDR3 spells CASFRTGGPLEQYF. CDR3 bases: TGTGCCTCCTTTAGGACAGGGGGCCCCCTCGAGCAGTACTTC.